This T cell receptor beta chain was sequenced for a study of blood T cell repertoires in COVID-19. The CDR3 contains 15 residues. Germline CDR1 is LGHDT and CDR2 is YNNKEL (reference sequence). Germline trimming cut 1 base from V and 3 bases from J; bases unmatched to any gene: 4. Original handling: Reference gene primer amplification gave estimated nucleated cell counts. Sequenced by immunoSEQ multiplex PCR; TCRdb stores in-frame clones only, minus some. V and J calls and clone size are as listed in that table; D and trimming were resolved from the DNA. The table includes about 210,000 clones, 80% to 90% detected once.

The V call is TRBV3-1 (or the pseudogene TRBV3-2), the J call TRBJ1-2; 8 positions agree with TRBD1. The clonotype comes from a middle-aged woman with active or convalescent COVID-19. Sequencing was done on a sample of peripheral blood. The CDR3 DNA sequence: TGTGCCAGCAGCCAAGGCGACAGGGGATACTATGGCTACACCTTC. Translating gives CASSQGDRGYYGYTF.